The clone carrying this T cell receptor (beta chain) occurred once. Russia was home to the donors, healthy Caucasian individuals aged about 6 to 90. The CDR3 covers 15 residues. Trimming took off 11 bases at V and 2 bases at J, with 16 bases between the two ends. Germline-derived CDR1 and CDR2 are MNHEY and SMNVEV (reference sequence). These data originate in a study of blood T cells in healthy people across ages. For the second PCR, which ran for about 7 to 12 cycles, a sample-barcoded 5' primer and a J-beta primer mix were used. TCRdb independently ran MiXCR on the 5' RACE reads; one entry per CDR3 protein. The table includes 1,500,000 or so distinct CDR3 sequences, about 45% detected once.

The sequence derives from a woman aged 18-29 years in good health. Sequenced sample: blood. The chain is built from TRBV27 and TRBJ2-6, with D unclear. This chain's CDR3 is CADRVSETGANVLTF. CDR3 nucleotide sequence: TGTGCCGATCGGGTAAGCGAGACTGGGGCCAACGTCCTGACTTTC.